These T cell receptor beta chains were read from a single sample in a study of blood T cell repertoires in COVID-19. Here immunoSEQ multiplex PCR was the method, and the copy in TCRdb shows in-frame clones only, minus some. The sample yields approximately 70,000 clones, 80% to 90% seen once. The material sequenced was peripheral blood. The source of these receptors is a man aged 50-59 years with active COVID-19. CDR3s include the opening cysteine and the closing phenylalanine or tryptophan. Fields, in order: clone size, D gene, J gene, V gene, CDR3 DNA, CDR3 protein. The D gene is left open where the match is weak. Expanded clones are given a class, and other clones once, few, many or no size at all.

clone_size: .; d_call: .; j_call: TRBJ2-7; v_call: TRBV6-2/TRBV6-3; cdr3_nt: TGTGCCAGCAGTTACACGGGACTCTACTACGAGCAGTACTTC; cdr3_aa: CASSYTGLYYEQYF
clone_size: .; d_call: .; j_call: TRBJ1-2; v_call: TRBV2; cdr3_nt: TGTGCCAGCATCGCTCCAGAAGAATCTAACTATGGCTACACCTTC; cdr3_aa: CASIAPEESNYGYTF
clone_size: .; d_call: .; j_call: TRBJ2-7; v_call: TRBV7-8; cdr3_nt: TGTGCCAGCAGCTTATACCCGCAGTTTCGGCGGGGCTCCTACGAGCAGTACTTC; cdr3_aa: CASSLYPQFRRGSYEQYF
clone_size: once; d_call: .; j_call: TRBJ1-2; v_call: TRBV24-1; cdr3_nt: TGTGCCACCAGTGCTGGATCGGGAGCTCTCTATGGCTACACCTTC; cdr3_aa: CATSAGSGALYGYTF
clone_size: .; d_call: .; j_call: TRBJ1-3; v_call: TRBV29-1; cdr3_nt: TGCAGCGTGGTTCCTAGACAGGCTGGAAACACCATATATTTT; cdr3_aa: CSVVPRQAGNTIYF
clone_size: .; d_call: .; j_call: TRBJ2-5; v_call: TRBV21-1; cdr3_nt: TGTGCCAGCAGCAAAGCGGGGGTACAGGGGTACCAAGAGACCCAGTACTTC; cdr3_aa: CASSKAGVQGYQETQYF
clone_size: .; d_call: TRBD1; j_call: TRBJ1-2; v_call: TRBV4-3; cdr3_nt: TGCGCCAGCAGCCAAGCACAGGGGGGAAATTCTGGCTACACCTTC; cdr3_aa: CASSQAQGGNSGYTF
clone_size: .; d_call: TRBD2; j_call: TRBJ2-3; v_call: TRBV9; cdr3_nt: TGTGCCAGCACTAGCGGGGGCTGGAGCACAGATACGCAGTATTTT; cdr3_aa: CASTSGGWSTDTQYF
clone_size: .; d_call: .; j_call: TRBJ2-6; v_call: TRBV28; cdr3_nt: TGTGCCAGCAGTCGTAGGGGCCCCAACGTCCTGACTTTC; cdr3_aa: CASSRRGPNVLTF
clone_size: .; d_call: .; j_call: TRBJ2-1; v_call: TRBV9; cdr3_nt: TGTGCCAGCAGCGTCACGGGAGACTCCTACAATGAGCAGTTCTTC; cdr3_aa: CASSVTGDSYNEQFF
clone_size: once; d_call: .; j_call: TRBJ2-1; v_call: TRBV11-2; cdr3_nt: TGTGCCAGCAGCTGGGGGGGGGCCTCCTACAATGAGCAGTTCTTC; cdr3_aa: CASSWGGASYNEQFF
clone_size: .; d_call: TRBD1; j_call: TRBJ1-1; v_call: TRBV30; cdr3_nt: TGTGCCTGGAGAATTCAGGGGGCAACCCGAGCTTTCTTT; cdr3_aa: CAWRIQGATRAFF
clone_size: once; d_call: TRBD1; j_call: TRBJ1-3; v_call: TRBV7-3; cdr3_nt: TGTGCCAGCAGCTTAACCGGGACAGGGGGCGGAAACACCATATATTTT; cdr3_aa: CASSLTGTGGGNTIYF
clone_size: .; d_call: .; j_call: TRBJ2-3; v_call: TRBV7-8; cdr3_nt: TGTGCCAGCAGCTTACGTAGTTACACAGATACGCAGTATTTT; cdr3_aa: CASSLRSYTDTQYF
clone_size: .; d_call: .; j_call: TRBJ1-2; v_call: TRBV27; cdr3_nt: TGTGCCAGCAAACAGGGAGGGGCTAACTATGGCTACACCTTC; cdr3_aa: CASKQGGANYGYTF
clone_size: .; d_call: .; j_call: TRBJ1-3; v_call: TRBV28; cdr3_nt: TGTGCCAGCAGTTTGAAGCTCACTGGAAACACCATATATTTT; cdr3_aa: CASSLKLTGNTIYF
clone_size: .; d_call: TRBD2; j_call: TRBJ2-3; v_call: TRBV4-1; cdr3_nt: TGCGCCAGCAGCCAGGTGGCGGGTTCTAGCGGGAGCACAGATACGCAGTATTTT; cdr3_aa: CASSQVAGSSGSTDTQYF
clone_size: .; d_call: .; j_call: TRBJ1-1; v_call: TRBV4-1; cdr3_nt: TGCGCCAGCAGCCAAGATTCGAGGGCGCCTGTGAACACTGAAGCTTTCTTT; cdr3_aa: CASSQDSRAPVNTEAFF
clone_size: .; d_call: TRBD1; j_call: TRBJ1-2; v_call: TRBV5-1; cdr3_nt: TGCGCCAGCAGCTTGGAGGGACAGAACTATGGCTACACCTTC; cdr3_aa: CASSLEGQNYGYTF
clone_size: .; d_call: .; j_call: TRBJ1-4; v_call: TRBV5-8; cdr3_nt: TGTGCCAGCAGCACCCCGACAGGTGCCTACTCTACAACTAATGAAAAACTGTTTTTT; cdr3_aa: CASSTPTGAYSTTNEKLFF
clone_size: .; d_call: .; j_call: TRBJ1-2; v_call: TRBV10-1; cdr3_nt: TGCGCCACCCCTTACCGGACACGATACTATGGCTACACCTTC; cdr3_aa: CATPYRTRYYGYTF
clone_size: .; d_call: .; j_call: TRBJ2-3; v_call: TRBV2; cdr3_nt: TGTGCCAGCAGTGAAGGCCTGATAGACACAGATACGCAGTATTTT; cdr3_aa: CASSEGLIDTDTQYF
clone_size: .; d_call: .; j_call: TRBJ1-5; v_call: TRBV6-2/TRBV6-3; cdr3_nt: TGTGCCAGCAGTATACGGGGACAAAGCAATCAGCCCCAGCATTTT; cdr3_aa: CASSIRGQSNQPQHF
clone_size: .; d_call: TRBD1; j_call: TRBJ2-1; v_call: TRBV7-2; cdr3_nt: TGTGCCAGCAGTGAAACAGGGGGCCTCTACAATGAGCAGTTCTTC; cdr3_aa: CASSETGGLYNEQFF
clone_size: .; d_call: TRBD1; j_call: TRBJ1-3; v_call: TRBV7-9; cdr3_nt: TGTGCCAGCAGCCCCCGACAGGGGGCGGTTAGAAACACCATATATTTT; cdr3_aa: CASSPRQGAVRNTIYF
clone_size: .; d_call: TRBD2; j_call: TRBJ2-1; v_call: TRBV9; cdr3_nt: TGTGCCAGCAGCGTAGGAGCGTCTAGCGGGAGTAAGGACAATGAGCAGTTCTTC; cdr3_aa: CASSVGASSGSKDNEQFF
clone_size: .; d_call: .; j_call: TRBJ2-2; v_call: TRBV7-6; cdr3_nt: TGTGCCAGCAGCAAGTCCGGGGAAACGGGCACCGGGGAGCTGTTTTTT; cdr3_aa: CASSKSGETGTGELFF
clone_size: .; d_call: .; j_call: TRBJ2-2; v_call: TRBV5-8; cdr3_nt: TGTGCCAGCAGCTCCATGCTAGGCGGGGAGCTGTTTTTT; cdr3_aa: CASSSMLGGELFF
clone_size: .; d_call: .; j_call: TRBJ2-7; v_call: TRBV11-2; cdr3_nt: TGTGCCAGCAGCTTAGACCCGGCCGGGTACGAGCAGTACTTC; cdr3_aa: CASSLDPAGYEQYF
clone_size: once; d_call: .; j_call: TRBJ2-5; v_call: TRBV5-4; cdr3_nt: TGTGCCAGCAGCTTAAGACTAGAACAAGAGACCCAGTACTTC; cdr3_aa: CASSLRLEQETQYF
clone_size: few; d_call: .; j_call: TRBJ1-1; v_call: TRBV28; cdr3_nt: TGTGCCAGCATGTTACAGGGACGGTGGAACACTGAAGCTTTCTTT; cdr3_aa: CASMLQGRWNTEAFF
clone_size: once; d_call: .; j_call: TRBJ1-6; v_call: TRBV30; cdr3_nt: TGTGCCTGGAGCATCACAGTCTATAATTCACCCCTCCACTTT; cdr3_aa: CAWSITVYNSPLHF
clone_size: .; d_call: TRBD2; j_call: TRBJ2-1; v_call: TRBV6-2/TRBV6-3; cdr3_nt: TGTGCCAGCAGTTCCGCATGGCTAGCGGGAGTCTATGAGCAGTTCTTC; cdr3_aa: CASSSAWLAGVYEQFF
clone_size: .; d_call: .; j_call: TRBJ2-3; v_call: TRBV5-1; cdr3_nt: TGCGCCAGCAGCTTGTCACAGTCATCAGATACGCAGTATTTT; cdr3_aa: CASSLSQSSDTQYF
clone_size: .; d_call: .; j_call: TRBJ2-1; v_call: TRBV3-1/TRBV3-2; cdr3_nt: TGTGCCAGCAGCCAAGATCTTCAGGTTGTCCACAATGAGCAGTTCTTC; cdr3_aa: CASSQDLQVVHNEQFF
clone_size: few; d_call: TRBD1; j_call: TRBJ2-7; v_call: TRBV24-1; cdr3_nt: TGTGCCACCAGTGAACGGGACAGGGTTGTAATTCGCTCCTACGAGCAGTACTTC; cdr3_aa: CATSERDRVVIRSYEQYF
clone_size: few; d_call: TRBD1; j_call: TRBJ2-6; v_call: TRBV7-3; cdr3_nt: TGTGCCAGCAGCCGGGACAGGGGGCCTTTTGGGGCCAACGTCCTGACTTTC; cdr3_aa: CASSRDRGPFGANVLTF
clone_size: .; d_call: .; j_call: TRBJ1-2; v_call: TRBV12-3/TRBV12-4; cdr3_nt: TGTGCCAGCAGTTATACAGGGTCCTATGGCTACACCTTC; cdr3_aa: CASSYTGSYGYTF
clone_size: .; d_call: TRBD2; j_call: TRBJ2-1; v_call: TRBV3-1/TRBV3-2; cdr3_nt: TGTGCCAGCAGCCAATATGGGTGGGCTAGCGGGAGGGCCGAGCAGTTCTTC; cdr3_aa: CASSQYGWASGRAEQFF
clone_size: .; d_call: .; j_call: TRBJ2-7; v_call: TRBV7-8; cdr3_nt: TGTGCCAGCAGCCGAGACCCCCCTCCCTACGCGCAGTACTTC; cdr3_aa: CASSRDPPPYAQYF
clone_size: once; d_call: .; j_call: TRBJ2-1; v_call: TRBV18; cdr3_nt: TGTGCCAGCTCACCCGGGGTCTACAATGAGCAGTTCTTC; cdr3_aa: CASSPGVYNEQFF
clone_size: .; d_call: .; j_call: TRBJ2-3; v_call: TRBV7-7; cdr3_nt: TGTGCTAGCAGCTTAGGTCCCACTAGCACAGATACGCAGTATTTT; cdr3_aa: CASSLGPTSTDTQYF
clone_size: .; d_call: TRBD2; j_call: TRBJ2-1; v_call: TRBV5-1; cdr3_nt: TGCGCCAGCAGCCCTGGGACTAGCGGGGGGGCCCTGGGCAATGAGCAGTTCTTC; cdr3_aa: CASSPGTSGGALGNEQFF
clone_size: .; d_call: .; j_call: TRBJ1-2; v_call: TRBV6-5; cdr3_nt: TGTGCCAGCAGGCATACTCAGGGGTACGGCTACACCTTC; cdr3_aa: CASRHTQGYGYTF
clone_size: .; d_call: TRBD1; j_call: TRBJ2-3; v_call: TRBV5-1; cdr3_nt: TGCGCCAGCAGCTGGATATCCGGCGTCGGGACAGGGGCTACGCAGTATTTT; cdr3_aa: CASSWISGVGTGATQYF